This entry lists 9 T cell receptor beta chains sequenced from one sample in a study of glioma-infiltrating T cells. The iRepertoire nested amplicon-rescue multiplex PCR amplified TCR alpha and beta CDR3s from RNA. TCRdb reprocessed the multiplex PCR reads with MiXCR, giving one entry per CDR3 protein. In the table there are around 100,000 distinct CDR3 sequences, about 30% of which are singletons. The material sequenced was glioma tissue, nonneoplastic brain tissue, or PBMCs (not recorded which). All receptors come from a human donor with low-grade glioma or glioblastoma, undergoing nonglioma brain surgery, or in good health (not recorded which).

In this sample, this clonotype turned up many times. The chain is built from TRBV7-2 and TRBJ2-3; TRBD1 or TRBD2 may be the D gene (5 bases each). Germline loops: CDR1 SGHTA, CDR2 FQGNSA. The CDR3 loop spans 16 amino acids. With 1 base removed from V and 1 base from J, the gap between germline ends came to 12 bases. The CDR3 here is CASSLDGASGTDTQYF. For the CDR3, the DNA is TGTGCCAGCAGCTTAGACGGGGCCTCGGGCACAGATACGCAGTATTTT.

This clonotype was seen many times. The rearrangement uses TRBV6-2 or TRBV6-3 and TRBJ2-3; D is unclear. Trimming pared 2 bases from V and 2 bases from J, leaving 14 bases between. The CDR3 contains 16 residues. The V gene's germline CDR1 is MNHEY and CDR2 SVGEGT. The CDR3 here is CASSYDDLRITDTQYF. In nucleotides, the CDR3 is TGTGCCAGCAGTTACGATGACCTAAGGATCACAGATACGCAGTATTTT.

This clonotype was seen ten or more times. The CDR3 loop is CAMSGLAGDTQYF. Written as DNA, the CDR3 is TGTGCCATGTCGGGACTAGCGGGGGATACGCAGTATTTT. The genes are TRBV10-3 and TRBJ2-3; 13 nucleotides agree with TRBD2. Trimming took 9 bases from V and 6 from J; bases not matched to a gene: 3. Per germline, CDR1 ENHRY and CDR2 SYGVKD. The CDR3 runs 13 residues.

This clonotype was picked up many times. The J gene is TRBJ2-5, the V gene TRBV7-2; D ambiguous. The germline V gene encodes CDR1 SGHTA and CDR2 FQGNSA. The CDR3 spans 14 residues. V lost 0 bases to trimming and J lost 1 base, with 6 bases between them. The CDR3 DNA is TGTGCCAGCAGCTTAGCTGGGTTCCAAGAGACCCAGTACTTC. Translating it yields CASSLAGFQETQYF. Based on the CDR3 plus reference TRBV7-2 and TRBJ2-5, the full variable domain is GAGVSQSPSNKVTEKGKDVELRCDPISGHTALYWYRQSLGQGLEFLIYFQGNSAPDKSGLPSDRFSAERTGGSVSTLTIQRTQQEDSAVYLCASSLAGFQETQYFGPGTRLLVL.

This clonotype showed up many times. The genes are TRBV3-1 and TRBJ2-7; 12 bases fit TRBD2. The CDR3 consists of 18 residues. CDR1 is LGHDT and CDR2 is YNNKEL in the germline V gene (reference sequence). The J segment lost 6 bases and the V segment lost 4 bases, leaving 16 bases of the junction unmatched. The CDR3 loop is CASSPRTSGVRRVSEQYF. CDR3 in DNA: TGTGCCAGCAGCCCTAGGACTAGCGGGGTAAGGCGCGTTTCCGAGCAGTACTTC.

This clonotype occurred many times. CDR3 sequence (DNA): TGTGCCAGCAGTGAAACAATAAGATCGGATACGCAGTATTTT. Its translation: CASSETIRSDTQYF. V is TRBV6-1 and J is TRBJ2-3; no definite D call. This CDR3 has 14 amino acids. The V gene lost 2 bases and the J gene lost 6 bases, with 12 bases spanning the gap. The V gene's germline CDR1 is MNHNS and CDR2 SASEGT.

In its sample, this clonotype was seen a few times. Written as DNA, the CDR3 is TGTGCCAGTAGTAGTTCTCCCGGGACTAGCCCCAACGAGCAGTACTTC. It codes for CASSSSPGTSPNEQYF. The V gene is TRBV19, the J gene TRBJ2-7, with TRBD2 identical over 9 bases. Germline values: CDR1 LNHDA, CDR2 SQIVND (reference sequence). V was clipped by 4 bases and J by 5 bases; unmatched bases: 12. This CDR3 is built from 16 residues. The complete variable domain, with remaining parts taken from reference TRBV19 and TRBJ2-7, reads DGGITQSPKYLFRKEGQNVTLSCEQNLNHDAMYWYRQDPGQGLRLIYYSQIVNDFQKGDIAEGYSVSREKKESFPLTVTSAQKNPTAFYLCASSSSPGTSPNEQYFGPGTRLTVT.

Of note for this clonotype: A read error may be the cause here, since a much bigger clone is one base away. The chain uses TRBV20-1 and TRBJ2-4; D gene ambiguous. CDR3 length equals 15 residues. Germline V lookup: CDR1 DFQATT, CDR2 SNEGSKA (reference sequence). With 6 bases removed from V and 0 bases from J, the gap between germline ends came to 15 bases. The CDR3 sequence is CSATRALLAKNIQYF. CDR3 in DNA: TGCAGTGCCACGAGAGCCCTGCTAGCCAAAAACATTCAGTACTTC.

This clonotype was counted ten times or more. The chain combines TRBV6-1 with TRBJ1-2, with 7 bases that match TRBD1. Germline loops: CDR1 MNHNS, CDR2 SASEGT. With 11 bases clipped from V and 4 bases from J, the junction kept 7 bases outside the gene matches. There are 12 residues in the CDR3. CDR3 region: CASQGMSYGYTF. The CDR3 nucleotides are TGTGCCTCACAGGGGATGAGCTATGGCTACACCTTC.